This T cell receptor beta chain was recovered during a study of blood T cells in healthy people across ages. Study outcomes and limitations: In these data, TCR beta diversity tracked strongly with naive T cell percentage.

CDR3 length: 16 amino acids. Germline lookup yields CDR1 LGHNA and CDR2 YSLEER. V lost 7 bases, J lost 2 bases, and 13 bases stayed unmatched. A second PCR, run for about 6 to 11 cycles, used a sample-barcoded 5' primer plus a J-beta primer mix. A single record per CDR3 protein comes from TCRdb applying MiXCR to the 5' RACE reads. The sample lists 700,000 to 1,000,000 distinct CDR3 sequences, under 45% occurring once. As to this clonotype: Its target is not known.

The V gene is TRBV4-3, the J gene TRBJ1-1; 7 positions agree with TRBD1. Input material: blood. The sequence was obtained from a man aged 55 to 69 in good health. The DNA of the CDR3 is TGCGCCAGCACTAAGGGGGCAGGACAAATCAACACTGAAGCTTTCTTT. Residues: CASTKGAGQINTEAFF.